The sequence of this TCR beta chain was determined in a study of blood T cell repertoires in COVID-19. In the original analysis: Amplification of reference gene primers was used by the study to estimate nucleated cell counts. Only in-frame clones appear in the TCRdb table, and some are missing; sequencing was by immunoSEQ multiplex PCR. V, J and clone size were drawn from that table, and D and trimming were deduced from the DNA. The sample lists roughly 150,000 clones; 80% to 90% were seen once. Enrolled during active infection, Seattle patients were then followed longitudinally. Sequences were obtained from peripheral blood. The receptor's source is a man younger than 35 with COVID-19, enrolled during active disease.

The CDR3 is CASSIVLAGVQRGFDNEQFF. The CDR3 DNA is TGTGCCAGTAGTATCGTCCTAGCGGGAGTCCAGAGGGGGTTTGACAATGAGCAGTTCTTC. The chain uses TRBV19 and TRBJ2-1; 10 nucleotides agree with TRBD2. Unmatched junction bases numbered 19, after V lost 3 bases and J lost 5 bases. The CDR3 runs to 20 residues. Germline CDR1 reads LNHDA; CDR2 reads SQIVND (reference sequence).